The 2 T cell receptor beta chains below come from one sample, sequenced in a study of blood T cell repertoires in COVID-19. The assay was immunoSEQ multiplex PCR, and TCRdb's table has in-frame clones only and misses some. Here the sample spans 52,000 or so clones, around four fifths being singletons. Material: peripheral blood. The receptor source for this set is a man aged 45 to 65 with acute or convalescent COVID-19.

V and J are TRBV7-9 and TRBJ2-3, with 10 bases lining up with TRBD2. The length of the CDR3 is 15 residues. V shed 6 bases and J 4 bases; nucleotides not matched to a gene: 7. Germline V gene data show CDR1 as SEHNR and CDR2 as FQNEAQ (reference sequence). The CDR3 nucleotides are TGTGCCAGCAGTCGAACTAGCGGGGACGCAGATACGCAGTATTTT. This sequence encodes CASSRTSGDADTQYF.

This rearrangement joins TRBV6-1 to TRBJ1-4; TRBD1 matches at 7 bases. The ends lost 0 bases at V and 7 bases at J; junction bases unmatched: 5. The germline CDR1 and CDR2 sequences are MNHNS and SASEGT. This CDR3 has 15 amino acids. CDR3 nucleotide sequence: TGTGCCAGCAGTGAAGCTGAGGGGGCTAGTGAAAAACTGTTTTTT. This encodes CASSEAEGASEKLFF.